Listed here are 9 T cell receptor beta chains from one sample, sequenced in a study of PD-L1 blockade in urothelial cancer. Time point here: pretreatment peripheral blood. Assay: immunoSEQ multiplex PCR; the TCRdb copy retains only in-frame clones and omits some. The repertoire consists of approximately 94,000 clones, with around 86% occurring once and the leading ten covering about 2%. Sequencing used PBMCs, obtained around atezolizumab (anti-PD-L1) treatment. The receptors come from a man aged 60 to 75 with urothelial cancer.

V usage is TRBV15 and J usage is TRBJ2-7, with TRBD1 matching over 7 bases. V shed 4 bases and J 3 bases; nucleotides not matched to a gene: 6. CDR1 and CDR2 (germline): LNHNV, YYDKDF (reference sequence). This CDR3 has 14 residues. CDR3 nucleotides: TGTGCCACCAGCACCCCCCGGGACAGCTACGAGCAGTACTTC. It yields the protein CATSTPRDSYEQYF.

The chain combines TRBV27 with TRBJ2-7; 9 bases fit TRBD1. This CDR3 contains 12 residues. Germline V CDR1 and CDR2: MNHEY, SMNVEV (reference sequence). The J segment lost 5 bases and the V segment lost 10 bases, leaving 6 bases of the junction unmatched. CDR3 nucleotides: TGTGCCACCGGGACAGGGAGCCACGAGCAGTACTTC. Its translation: CATGTGSHEQYF.

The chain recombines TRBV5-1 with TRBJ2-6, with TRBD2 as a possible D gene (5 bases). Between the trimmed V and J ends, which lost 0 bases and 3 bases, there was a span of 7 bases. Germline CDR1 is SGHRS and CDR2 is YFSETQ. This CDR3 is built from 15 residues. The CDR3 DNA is TGCGCCAGCAGCTTGGCGGGGTTTGGGGCCAACGTCCTGACTTTC. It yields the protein CASSLAGFGANVLTF.

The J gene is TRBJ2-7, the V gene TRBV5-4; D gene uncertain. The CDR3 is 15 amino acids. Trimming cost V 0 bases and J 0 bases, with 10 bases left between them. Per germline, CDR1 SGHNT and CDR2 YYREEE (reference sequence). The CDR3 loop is CASSLGAGSSYEQYF. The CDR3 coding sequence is TGTGCCAGCAGCTTGGGGGCAGGCAGCTCCTACGAGCAGTACTTC.

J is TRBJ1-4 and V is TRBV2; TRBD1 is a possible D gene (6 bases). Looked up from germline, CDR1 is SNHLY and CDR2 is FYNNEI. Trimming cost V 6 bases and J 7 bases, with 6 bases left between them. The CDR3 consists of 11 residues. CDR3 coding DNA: TGTGCCAGCAGACAGGGTGAAAAACTGTTTTTT. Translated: CASRQGEKLFF.

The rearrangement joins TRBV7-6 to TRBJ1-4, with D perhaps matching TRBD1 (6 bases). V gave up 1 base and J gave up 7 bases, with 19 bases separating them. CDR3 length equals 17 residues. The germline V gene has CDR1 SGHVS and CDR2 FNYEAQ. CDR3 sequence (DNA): TGTGCCAGCAGCTTAGAGGGTTCAGGGGCTAGAGGTGAAAAACTGTTTTTT. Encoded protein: CASSLEGSGARGEKLFF.

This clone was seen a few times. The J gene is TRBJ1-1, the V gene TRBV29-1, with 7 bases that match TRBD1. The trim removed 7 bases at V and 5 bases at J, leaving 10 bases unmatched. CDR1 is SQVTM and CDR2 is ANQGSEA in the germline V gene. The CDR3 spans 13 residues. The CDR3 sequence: CSAADRVGTEAFF. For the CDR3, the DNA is TGCAGCGCCGCAGACAGGGTGGGGACTGAAGCTTTCTTT.

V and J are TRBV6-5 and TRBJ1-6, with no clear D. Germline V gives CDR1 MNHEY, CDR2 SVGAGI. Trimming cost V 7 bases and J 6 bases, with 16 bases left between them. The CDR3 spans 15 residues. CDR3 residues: CASTPSGQANSPLHF. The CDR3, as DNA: TGTGCCAGCACCCCGAGCGGTCAGGCTAATTCACCCCTCCACTTT.

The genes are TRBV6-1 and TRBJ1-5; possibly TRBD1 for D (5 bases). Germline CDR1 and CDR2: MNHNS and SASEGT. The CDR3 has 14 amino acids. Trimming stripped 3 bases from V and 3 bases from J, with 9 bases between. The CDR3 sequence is CASSDRGNNQPQHF. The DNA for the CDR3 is TGTGCCAGCAGTGATAGGGGAAACAATCAGCCCCAGCATTTT.